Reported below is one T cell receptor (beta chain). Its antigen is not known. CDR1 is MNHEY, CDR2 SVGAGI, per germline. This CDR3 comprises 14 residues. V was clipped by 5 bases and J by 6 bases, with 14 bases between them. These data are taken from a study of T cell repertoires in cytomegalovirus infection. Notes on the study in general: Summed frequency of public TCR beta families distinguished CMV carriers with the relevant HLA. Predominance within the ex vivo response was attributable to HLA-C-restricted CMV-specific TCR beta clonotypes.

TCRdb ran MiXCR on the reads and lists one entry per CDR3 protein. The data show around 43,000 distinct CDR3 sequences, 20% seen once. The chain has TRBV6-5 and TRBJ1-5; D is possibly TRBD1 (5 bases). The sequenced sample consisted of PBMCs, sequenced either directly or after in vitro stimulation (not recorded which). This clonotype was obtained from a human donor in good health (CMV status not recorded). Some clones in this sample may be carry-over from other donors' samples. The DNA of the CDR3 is TGTGCCAGCAGTCCAGGGACGGTGGGTCAGCCCCAGCATTTT. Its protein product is CASSPGTVGQPQHF.